Following are 30 T cell receptor beta chains from one sample sequenced in a study of control samples from healthy donors and cancer patients. The repertoire was sequenced with immunoSEQ multiplex PCR; TCRdb's copy has only in-frame clones and lacks some. Its listing shows fewer than 250,000 clones. Sequencing was performed on blood. These receptors all come from a woman under 40 in good health.

The CDR3 is CASSEPQKYQETQYF. The CDR3 DNA reads TGTGCCAGCAGTGAACCTCAGAAGTACCAAGAGACCCAGTACTTC. The V gene is TRBV6-1, the J gene TRBJ2-5; no definite D call. This CDR3 region has 15 residues. The V end was cut by 2 bases, the J end by 0 bases, with 10 bases between. Per germline, CDR1 MNHNS and CDR2 SASEGT.

The CDR3 DNA follows: TGTGCCAGCAGTGAAAGTCGACAGGGGTTCAACGAGCAGTACTTC. It codes for CASSESRQGFNEQYF. The chain has TRBV6-1 and TRBJ2-7; 8 nucleotides match TRBD1. The V segment lost 2 bases and the J segment 5 bases; nucleotides outside the gene matches: 8. Germline lookup yields CDR1 MNHNS and CDR2 SASEGT. The CDR3 length is 15 residues.

J is TRBJ2-2 and V is TRBV7-2; D tentatively fits TRBD1 or TRBD2 (5 bases each). The germline CDR1 and CDR2 sequences are SGHTA and FQGNSA. This CDR3 has 18 amino acids. Trimming shortened V by 5 bases and J by 5 bases, and 24 bases separated the two germline ends. The CDR3 reads CASSLHVGTGRSTGELFF. The DNA for the CDR3 is TGTGCCAGCAGCCTACACGTAGGGACGGGGCGATCAACCGGGGAGCTGTTTTTT.

As for this clone: Other DNA sequences in this sample translate to the same CDR3. The genes are TRBV27 and TRBJ1-3; the D is unclear. V lost 5 bases to trimming and J lost 0 bases, with 14 bases between them. This CDR3 has 16 residues. The V gene's germline CDR1 is MNHEY and CDR2 SMNVEV (reference sequence). CDR3 nucleotide sequence: TGTGCCAGCAGTCTTACCCCAGGTCGCTCTGGAAACACCATATATTTT. This encodes CASSLTPGRSGNTIYF.

The chain employs TRBV4-1 and TRBJ1-4; 7 positions agree with TRBD1. The V segment lost 4 bases and the J segment 3 bases; nucleotides outside the gene matches: 11. This CDR3 is built from 17 residues. Per the germline V gene, CDR1 is MGHRA and CDR2 is YSYEKL. The CDR3 reads CASSPTGVILANEKLFF. The CDR3 DNA reads as TGCGCCAGCAGCCCAACAGGGGTAATCTTGGCTAATGAAAAACTGTTTTTT.

The chain recombines TRBV4-1 with TRBJ2-7; 8 nucleotides match TRBD1. Trimming at V came to 4 bases and at J to 1 base, leaving 9 bases not matched to a gene. CDR1 MGHRA and CDR2 YSYEKL come from the germline V gene. The CDR3 extends over 16 amino acids. The CDR3 region is CASSPLDRVSSYEQYF. CDR3 DNA: TGCGCCAGCAGCCCTCTGGACAGGGTGTCATCCTACGAGCAGTACTTC.

Turning to this clone: Additional DNA sequences in this sample encode the identical CDR3. CDR3 sequence: CASSRQGNYGYTF. CDR3 bases: TGTGCCAGTAGCAGACAGGGTAACTATGGCTACACCTTC. The chain recombines TRBV19 with TRBJ1-2; 7 bases map to TRBD1. Germline loops: CDR1 LNHDA, CDR2 SQIVND (reference sequence). This CDR3 has 13 amino acids. The V segment lost 6 bases and the J segment 1 base; nucleotides outside the gene matches: 2.

The J gene is TRBJ2-1, the V gene TRBV7-9; unclear D gene. The CDR3 spans 14 residues. Per germline, CDR1 SEHNR and CDR2 FQNEAQ (reference sequence). V lost 5 bases, J lost 7 bases, and 15 bases lay in between. CDR3 nucleotide sequence: TGTGCCAGCAGCCTAACGGCACTTGGTAATGAGCAGTTCTTC. Amino acid sequence: CASSLTALGNEQFF.

The chain couples TRBV19 to TRBJ2-3; no definite D call. Germline values: CDR1 LNHDA, CDR2 SQIVND (reference sequence). The germline V and J ends were trimmed by 1 base and 2 bases, with 4 bases remaining between them. The CDR3 totals 13 residues. DNA of the CDR3: TGTGCCAGTAGTATAGTCAACACAGATACGCAGTATTTT. Protein: CASSIVNTDTQYF.

This rearrangement joins TRBV19 to TRBJ1-5, with a possible D match to TRBD1 (5 bases). Trimming removed 7 bases at V and 9 bases at J, with 13 bases between. Germline lookup yields CDR1 LNHDA and CDR2 SQIVND (reference sequence). The CDR3 totals 12 residues. The CDR3 nucleotides read TGTGCCAGTATTGACAGCTCAGGGCCCCAGCATTTT. Translating it yields CASIDSSGPQHF.

The gene calls are TRBV27 and TRBJ1-1; possible D gene TRBD1, 6 bases. CDR1 and CDR2 (germline): MNHEY, SMNVEV (reference sequence). V gave up 5 bases and J gave up 0 bases, with 10 bases separating them. The CDR3 consists of 14 residues. This CDR3 is CASSLGQMNTEAFF. As DNA, the CDR3 is TGTGCCAGCAGTCTCGGACAGATGAACACTGAAGCTTTCTTT.

CDR3 protein: CASSFSGTGQYGYTF. Here the CDR3 DNA reads TGTGCCAGCAGTTTTTCCGGGACAGGGCAGTATGGCTACACCTTC. J is TRBJ1-2 and V is TRBV28; 9 bases map to TRBD1. This CDR3 has 15 amino acids. Per the germline V gene, CDR1 is MDHEN and CDR2 is SYDVKM. With V trimmed by 3 bases and J by 5 bases, 7 bases remained unmatched.

This chain links TRBV6-5 with TRBJ2-3; possibly TRBD2 for D (6 bases). V gave up 2 bases and J gave up 1 base, with 7 bases separating them. The CDR3 length is 14 residues. Germline loops: CDR1 MNHEY, CDR2 SVGAGI. The CDR3 sequence is CASSYGGGTDTQYF. The DNA of the CDR3 is TGTGCCAGCAGTTACGGCGGGGGCACAGATACGCAGTATTTT.

V gene TRBV24-1 combines with J gene TRBJ2-5, with TRBD1 matching 8 bases. The CDR3 runs 18 residues. V lost 0 bases to trimming and J lost 1 base; unmatched junction nucleotides: 9. Germline V gives CDR1 KGHDR, CDR2 SFDVKD. The CDR3 sequence: CATSDLFQGQGAQETQYF. CDR3 sequence (DNA): TGTGCCACCAGTGATTTGTTTCAGGGGCAGGGGGCCCAAGAGACCCAGTACTTC.

The chain employs TRBV27 and TRBJ1-4, with no clear D. CDR1 MNHEY and CDR2 SMNVEV come from the germline V gene (reference sequence). The CDR3 is 16 amino acids. V was trimmed by 4 bases and J by 2 bases, leaving 14 bases between them. The CDR3 here is CASSSYGWATNEKLFF. The CDR3 nucleotides are TGTGCCAGCAGTTCATACGGATGGGCTACTAATGAAAAACTGTTTTTT.

The chain combines TRBV30 with TRBJ1-1; a possible D gene is TRBD1 (6 bases). Germline lookup yields CDR1 GTSNPN and CDR2 SVGIG (reference sequence). The CDR3 spans 13 residues. Deletions cut 3 bases from V and 5 bases from J, with 13 bases between. The CDR3 spells CAWSRGRGTEAFF. The DNA for the CDR3 is TGTGCCTGGAGCCGGGGGCGCGGGACTGAAGCTTTCTTT.

The genes are TRBV19 and TRBJ2-7; D gene uncertain. Germline CDR1 reads LNHDA; CDR2 reads SQIVND (reference sequence). The CDR3 totals 14 residues. V was pared by 6 bases and J by 3 bases, with 15 bases between. The CDR3 DNA is TGTGCCAGTAGGGGCGGTCCGGGCAGCTACGAGCAGTACTTC. It specifies CASRGGPGSYEQYF.

This chain connects TRBV4-1 to TRBJ1-1; D remains unclear. Germline values: CDR1 MGHRA, CDR2 YSYEKL. This CDR3 is built from 15 residues. V lost 0 bases to trimming and J lost 4 bases, with 12 bases between them. CDR3 region: CASSQDNVWLTEAFF. The CDR3 DNA reads TGCGCCAGCAGCCAAGATAACGTATGGCTCACTGAAGCTTTCTTT.

The CDR3 DNA sequence: TGTGCCAGCAGTCTCTGGCCTCCCTCCTACGAGCAGTACTTC. Encoded protein: CASSLWPPSYEQYF. The genes are TRBV7-2 and TRBJ2-7; no definite D call. The V end was cut by 6 bases, the J end by 0 bases, with 12 bases between. The CDR3 length is 14 residues. Germline assignment: CDR1 SGHTA and CDR2 FQGNSA.

The V call is TRBV20-1, the J call TRBJ1-1; D may be TRBD1 (5 bases). Per germline, CDR1 DFQATT and CDR2 SNEGSKA (reference sequence). Trimming took 1 base from V and 10 from J, leaving 10 bases between them. CDR3 size: 11 residues. This CDR3 is CSARAYGGAFF. Here the CDR3 DNA reads TGCAGTGCTAGAGCTTACGGGGGAGCTTTCTTT.

The chain couples TRBV4-1 to TRBJ1-1; the D is unclear. Germline V gene sequence: CDR1 MGHRA, CDR2 YSYEKL. This CDR3 spans 13 amino acids. Trimming stripped 4 bases from V and 7 bases from J, with 13 bases between. The CDR3 DNA is TGCGCCAGCAGCCTCCGGATTCGCAATGAAGCTTTCTTT. This translates into CASSLRIRNEAFF.

The gene calls are TRBV3-1 (or the pseudogene TRBV3-2) and TRBJ1-3, with D possibly TRBD1 on 5 matching bases. Germline V gene sequence: CDR1 LGHDT, CDR2 YNNKEL (reference sequence). The CDR3 is made up of 16 amino acids. Trimming cost V 2 bases and J 4 bases, with 15 bases left between them. DNA for the CDR3: TGTGCCAGCAGCCAATCACAGCGCCGGGGCGGAAACACCATATATTTT. It translates to CASSQSQRRGGNTIYF.

The chain combines TRBV4-3 with TRBJ1-3, with a weak D call TRBD1 (6 bases). V was clipped by 3 bases and J by 1 base, with 16 bases between them. The length of the CDR3 is 17 residues. The germline V gene has CDR1 LGHNA and CDR2 YSLEER. This chain's CDR3 is CASSQGGGVYSGNTIYF. CDR3 DNA sequence: TGCGCCAGCAGCCAGGGCGGGGGCGTTTATTCTGGAAACACCATATATTTT.

The gene calls are TRBV6-5 and TRBJ2-1; 9 nucleotides align to TRBD2. Germline V gene lookup returns CDR1 MNHEY and CDR2 SVGAGI. With 4 bases clipped from V and 10 bases from J, the junction kept 14 bases outside the gene matches. This CDR3 has 16 residues. The CDR3 DNA follows: TGTGCCAGCAGTTCCGTGGCGGGGGGGCCTCGTCGAGAGCAGTTCTTC. This encodes CASSSVAGGPRREQFF.

The rearrangement links TRBV28 to TRBJ2-5; TRBD2 matches 14 bases. The CDR3 consists of 20 residues. Germline V gene data show CDR1 as MDHEN and CDR2 as SYDVKM. After removal of 5 bases from V and 7 bases from J, the junction contained 21 bases not matched to a gene. This CDR3 reads CASSLLGRGLAGGIRMTQYF. DNA for the CDR3: TGTGCCAGCAGTCTACTAGGCCGAGGACTAGCGGGGGGTATAAGAATGACCCAGTACTTC.

The chain employs TRBV6-6 and TRBJ2-3; 8 bases fit TRBD2. The CDR3 length is 16 residues. Trimming at V came to 0 bases and at J to 2 bases, leaving 4 bases not matched to a gene. CDR1 is MNHNY, CDR2 SVGAGI, per germline (reference sequence). For the CDR3, the DNA is TGTGCCAGCAGTTACTCGCGGGGGGTAGTCACAGATACGCAGTATTTT. Amino acid sequence: CASSYSRGVVTDTQYF.

V is TRBV11-3 and J is TRBJ1-3, with TRBD1 matching over 10 bases. V lost 4 bases to trimming and J lost 8 bases; unmatched junction nucleotides: 2. The CDR3 is made up of 13 amino acids. Germline V gene data show CDR1 as SGHNT and CDR2 as YENEEA. The CDR3 here is CASSWTGGDTIYF. As DNA, the CDR3 is TGTGCCAGCAGCTGGACAGGGGGAGACACCATATATTTT.

The chain employs TRBV7-9 and TRBJ2-7, with 8 bases matching TRBD1. Germline CDR1 and CDR2: SEHNR and FQNEAQ (reference sequence). The junction had 5 bases not matched to a gene; V was cut back by 7 bases and J by 3 bases. This CDR3 region has 13 residues. Here the CDR3 DNA reads TGTGCCAGCACCCCGACAGGGGTCTACGAGCAGTACTTC. This codes for CASTPTGVYEQYF.

V usage is TRBV7-2 and J usage is TRBJ1-2; the D is unclear. The CDR3 consists of 13 residues. Germline V gives CDR1 SGHTA, CDR2 FQGNSA. Between the trimmed V and J ends, which lost 5 bases and 7 bases, there was a span of 14 bases. The CDR3 protein is CASSTTSRGGYTF. As DNA, the CDR3 is TGTGCCAGCAGCACGACATCCCGGGGTGGCTACACCTTC.

The chain is built from TRBV5-1 and TRBJ1-4; D possibly corresponds to TRBD1 (6 bases). This CDR3 spans 15 amino acids. V was trimmed by 5 bases and J by 0 bases, leaving 11 bases between them. Germline V CDR1 and CDR2: SGHRS, YFSETQ. CDR3: CASSPDSATNEKLFF. CDR3 sequence (DNA): TGCGCCAGCAGTCCGGACAGTGCAACTAATGAAAAACTGTTTTTT.